This TCR beta chain was sequenced during a study of shared clonotypes between healthy human individuals (dated by TCRdb to the early 2020s). For context, the study as a whole: The cohort comprised a couple of women and a few men aged 18 to 49 years. For each donor, three plates each were used for CD4 naive and CD4 memory, two plates were used for CD8 naive, and one plate was used for CD8 memory. To estimate repertoire size and how much clonotype sharing occurs between individuals, the study deeply sequenced the blood TCR repertoires of about 5 healthy adults. To increase sequencing depth and limit assay-specific biases, TCR repertoire library preparation and sequencing were carried out by different laboratories using diverse techniques. Each donor's leukapheresis produced roughly between roughly 0.85 and 10 billion PBMCs. Overall study outcomes, separate from this receptor: Naive subsets generally had larger estimated clonotype richness than memory subsets did. When a handful of donors were compared, the shared fraction of clonotypes was about 5.4% for naive CD4, 3.5% to 4% for naive CD8, 2.3% for memory CD4, and roughly 0.43% for memory CD8. Pairwise subsampling indicated that sequencing depth was expected to affect the degree of clonotype sharing among donors. Incomplete sequencing was indicated by rarefaction of sorted-subset datasets, despite the large sequencing depth. Sampling was restricted to blood, and TCR repertoires in tissues likely differ from the TCR repertoires found in blood. The small number of donors limited the genetic and exposure-history diversity represented. Compared with non-shared clonotypes, the clonotypes found in all four sorted-subset donors had higher generation probabilities.

The donors were healthy, HIV-negative adults who had no recently reported acute infections or vaccinations. Only Caucasian adults living in Nashville, Tennessee, USA were represented among the donors. CD4+ T cells were enriched by magnetic negative selection; naive cells were then positively selected on CD45RA, and the negative fraction formed the memory subset. After blood collection by leukapheresis, PBMCs were isolated using Ficoll-Histopaque density gradient centrifugation and then cryopreserved in the vapor phase of liquid nitrogen. Purity and quantity of every magnetically sorted T cell population were checked by analytical flow cytometry. From each sorted fraction, genomic DNA was isolated and quantified by UV absorbance on a Nanodrop 2000c. Concerning this clone: Its antigen target is currently unknown. No much larger clone exists at a distance of one base, and base qualities are not known.

Using the deep immunoSEQ assay, multiplex PCR amplified TCR CDR3 regions from genomic DNA. Genomic DNA extracted from each cell subset was distributed evenly over all wells of several immunoSEQ 96-well plates, and each plate served as one replicate. For sorted subsets, about 200 ng genomic DNA, equal to 30,000 or so T cell genomes, was loaded into each replicate PCR. The purified libraries were quantified using a Qubit 3.0 fluorometer, sized with a Bioanalyzer 2100, and then quantified again using the KAPA Library Quantification kit. A separate single-read 150-cycle Illumina NextSeq 550 flow cell was used to sequence each immunoSEQ 96-well plate. For the original study's pipeline: Because the immunoSEQ output held only junctional sequences and lacked quality scores, the filtering could not match the filtering applied to full-length reads. Sequences were annotated with PyIR, a Python wrapper for IgBLAST v1.9, and V/J genes and CDR3 were assigned using IMGT germline references. Reads were filtered out if the reads had weak V/J assignments (E-value above 1e-6), no CDR3, stop codons, out-of-frame junctions, or ambiguous translated residues. V3J clonotypes were defined as sequences sharing an identical inferred V gene, J gene, and CDR3 amino acid sequence. To compute the percentage overlap between repertoires, the number of shared unique clonotypes was divided by the size of the smaller repertoire. RTK rarefaction, the Chao1 estimator, and Recon v2.1 estimates of unobserved clonotypes were used to assess repertoire richness. Generation probabilities for all TCRbeta clonotypes obtained by the gDNA method from a few donors were computed using OLGA. Entries here come from immuneACCESS through TCRdb and include only in-frame sequences with V and J called. Some clones fail to appear in such tables; in the studies checked, an unresolved V gene covers under half of the shortfall, and the cause of the remainder is unknown. V and J calls plus clone size are reproduced from that table; the DNA served to infer D and trimming. The sample table lists some 1,600,000 clones, approximately 98% of them with a count of one. The ten largest make up roughly 0.42% of the sample.

V was cut back by 8 bases and J by 5 bases, leaving a gap of 18 bases between them. The CDR1 and CDR2 encoded by the germline V gene are SGHNT and YENEEA. The CDR3 has 15 amino acids, counting the end cysteine and phenylalanine. The read is trimmed to its CDR3 DNA, 45 bases read in frame from base 1. The sequenced sample consisted of naive CD4+ T cells sorted from blood. The cell subset or site tag for this specimen amounts to: CD45RA+ positively selected. The chain is assembled from TRBV11-3 and TRBJ2-2; no D gene can be assigned with confidence. This sequence was found in a man younger than 45 in good health. The CDR3 corresponds to CASSLVPGSTGELFF. The DNA sequence is TGTGCCAGCTCCCTCGTTCCCGGATCAACCGGGGAGCTGTTTTTT.